The rows below give T cell receptor beta chains drawn from one sample of a study of cytomegalovirus exposure and HLA in healthy donors. Some clones are missing from TCRdb's copy, which holds only in-frame ones; the method was immunoSEQ multiplex PCR. The table includes about 73,000 clones, roughly 70% detected once. What was sequenced was PBMCs. The source of these receptors is a man between 65 and 85 years old in good health and CMV-seronegative. Both conserved end residues are part of each CDR3. The D gene is left open where the match is weak. Rows may omit the clone size; those that give it use once, few, many or a size class.

clone_size: NA; d_call: TRBD1; v_call: TRBV2; j_call: TRBJ1-2; cdr3_aa: CASSELQGVLYGYTF; cdr3_nt: TGTGCCAGCAGTGAACTTCAGGGGGTACTCTATGGCTACACCTTC
clone_size: few; d_call: NA; v_call: TRBV6-5; j_call: TRBJ1-1; cdr3_aa: CASSFLQGNTEAFF; cdr3_nt: TGTGCCAGCAGTTTCCTTCAGGGGAACACTGAAGCTTTCTTT
clone_size: once; d_call: NA; v_call: TRBV9; j_call: TRBJ2-1; cdr3_aa: CASSVYRDLVVPNEQFF; cdr3_nt: TGTGCCAGCAGCGTATACCGCGACCTAGTGGTCCCCAATGAGCAGTTCTTC
clone_size: NA; d_call: NA; v_call: TRBV11-2; j_call: TRBJ2-1; cdr3_aa: CASSSTRSSYNEQFF; cdr3_nt: TGTGCCAGCAGCTCGACTAGGAGCTCCTACAATGAGCAGTTCTTC
clone_size: NA; d_call: NA; v_call: TRBV7-2; j_call: TRBJ1-2; cdr3_aa: CASSLASGATNYGYTF; cdr3_nt: TGTGCCAGCAGCTTGGCGAGTGGGGCCACTAACTATGGCTACACCTTC
clone_size: once; d_call: TRBD2; v_call: TRBV6-5; j_call: TRBJ2-7; cdr3_aa: CASRRGLAGEGEQYF; cdr3_nt: TGTGCCAGCAGGCGTGGACTAGCGGGAGAGGGCGAGCAGTACTTC
clone_size: few; d_call: NA; v_call: TRBV10-2; j_call: TRBJ1-1; cdr3_aa: CASSERQGMNTEAFF; cdr3_nt: TGCGCCAGCAGTGAGAGGCAGGGGATGAACACTGAAGCTTTCTTT
clone_size: NA; d_call: NA; v_call: TRBV4-2; j_call: TRBJ2-2; cdr3_aa: CASSPNIDGRGGELFF; cdr3_nt: TGTGCCAGCAGCCCAAATATTGACGGGAGAGGGGGGGAGCTGTTTTTT
clone_size: NA; d_call: NA; v_call: TRBV6-4; j_call: TRBJ1-1; cdr3_aa: CASSPQGGPTEAFF; cdr3_nt: TGTGCCAGCAGTCCACAGGGCGGCCCCACTGAAGCTTTCTTT
clone_size: NA; d_call: NA; v_call: TRBV4-3; j_call: TRBJ1-2; cdr3_aa: CASSAGYGYTF; cdr3_nt: TGCGCCAGCAGTGCGGGATATGGCTACACCTTC
clone_size: NA; d_call: TRBD2; v_call: TRBV2; j_call: TRBJ2-1; cdr3_aa: CASSVGSGSNEQFF; cdr3_nt: TGTGCCAGCAGTGTAGGTAGCGGGAGCAATGAGCAGTTCTTC
clone_size: NA; d_call: TRBD1; v_call: TRBV6-5; j_call: TRBJ2-2; cdr3_aa: CASSPRGLAGELFF; cdr3_nt: TGTGCCAGCAGTCCGAGGGGGCTGGCCGGGGAGCTGTTTTTT
clone_size: NA; d_call: NA; v_call: TRBV10-1; j_call: TRBJ2-1; cdr3_aa: CASSEGQRNEQFF; cdr3_nt: TGCGCCAGCAGTGAAGGCCAGCGCAATGAGCAGTTCTTC
clone_size: NA; d_call: TRBD1; v_call: TRBV5-1; j_call: TRBJ2-7; cdr3_aa: CASSFQGADEQYF; cdr3_nt: TGCGCCAGCAGCTTTCAGGGGGCCGACGAGCAGTACTTC
clone_size: once; d_call: TRBD1; v_call: TRBV7-2; j_call: TRBJ2-7; cdr3_aa: CASSRDRGSYEQYF; cdr3_nt: TGTGCCAGCAGCAGGGACAGAGGGTCCTACGAGCAGTACTTC
clone_size: NA; d_call: NA; v_call: TRBV7-9; j_call: TRBJ2-5; cdr3_aa: CASSLDLGSQETQYF; cdr3_nt: TGTGCCAGCAGCTTAGACTTAGGGAGCCAAGAGACCCAGTACTTC
clone_size: NA; d_call: TRBD1; v_call: TRBV27; j_call: TRBJ2-7; cdr3_aa: CASSPAGGGTYEQYF; cdr3_nt: TGTGCCAGCAGTCCCGCAGGGGGCGGGACGTACGAGCAGTACTTC
clone_size: NA; d_call: NA; v_call: TRBV7-9; j_call: TRBJ2-1; cdr3_aa: CASSSRGSGGDNEQFF; cdr3_nt: TGTGCCAGCAGCTCCCGCGGTAGCGGTGGGGACAATGAGCAGTTCTTC
clone_size: NA; d_call: NA; v_call: TRBV5-6; j_call: TRBJ1-2; cdr3_aa: CASSKRATLRGYTF; cdr3_nt: TGTGCCAGCAGCAAGAGGGCTACTTTGAGGGGCTACACCTTC
clone_size: once; d_call: NA; v_call: TRBV5-1; j_call: TRBJ2-3; cdr3_aa: CASGRTSTDTQYF; cdr3_nt: TGCGCCAGCGGCCGGACTAGCACAGATACGCAGTATTTT
clone_size: NA; d_call: NA; v_call: TRBV28; j_call: TRBJ1-5; cdr3_aa: CASILMGAGQPQHF; cdr3_nt: TGTGCCAGCATCTTAATGGGGGCAGGTCAGCCCCAGCATTTT
clone_size: NA; d_call: NA; v_call: TRBV5-1; j_call: TRBJ2-5; cdr3_aa: CASSSNLLPEETQYF; cdr3_nt: TGCGCCAGCAGCTCTAATCTGCTTCCGGAGGAGACCCAGTACTTC
clone_size: NA; d_call: NA; v_call: TRBV19; j_call: TRBJ1-2; cdr3_aa: CASSPGYGYTF; cdr3_nt: TGTGCCAGTAGTCCCGGCTATGGCTACACCTTC
clone_size: NA; d_call: TRBD2; v_call: TRBV9; j_call: TRBJ2-2; cdr3_aa: CASSTRTSGGIHRAGELFF; cdr3_nt: TGTGCCAGCAGCACCCGGACTAGCGGGGGTATCCATAGGGCCGGGGAGCTGTTTTTT
clone_size: NA; d_call: NA; v_call: TRBV19; j_call: TRBJ2-7; cdr3_aa: CASSIGMGSYGQYF; cdr3_nt: TGTGCCAGTAGTATAGGGATGGGCTCCTACGGGCAGTACTTC
clone_size: NA; d_call: TRBD1; v_call: TRBV30; j_call: TRBJ1-5; cdr3_aa: CAWSAGTGDYQPQHF; cdr3_nt: TGTGCCTGGAGCGCCGGGACAGGGGATTATCAGCCCCAGCATTTT
clone_size: NA; d_call: NA; v_call: TRBV4-1; j_call: TRBJ1-5; cdr3_aa: CASSPDGFNQPQHF; cdr3_nt: TGCGCCAGCAGCCCAGACGGTTTCAATCAGCCCCAGCATTTT
clone_size: NA; d_call: NA; v_call: TRBV7-9; j_call: TRBJ2-3; cdr3_aa: CASSPDNTDTQYF; cdr3_nt: TGTGCCAGCAGCCCTGACAACACAGATACGCAGTATTTT
clone_size: NA; d_call: TRBD1; v_call: TRBV2; j_call: TRBJ1-2; cdr3_aa: CASSLGQDYGYTF; cdr3_nt: TGTGCCAGCAGTTTGGGACAGGACTATGGCTACACCTTC
clone_size: few; d_call: TRBD2; v_call: TRBV7-2; j_call: TRBJ2-3; cdr3_aa: CASSLRTSGSRTDTQYF; cdr3_nt: TGTGCCAGCAGCCTTCGGACTAGCGGGAGTCGAACAGATACGCAGTATTTT
clone_size: NA; d_call: TRBD1; v_call: TRBV7-2; j_call: TRBJ2-7; cdr3_aa: CASSLAGTGDYEQYF; cdr3_nt: TGTGCCAGCAGCCTGGCCGGGACAGGGGACTACGAGCAGTACTTC
clone_size: once; d_call: NA; v_call: TRBV5-1; j_call: TRBJ2-3; cdr3_aa: CASSPNLDTQYF; cdr3_nt: TGCGCCAGCAGCCCTAACTTGGATACGCAGTATTTT
clone_size: NA; d_call: TRBD2; v_call: TRBV9; j_call: TRBJ2-1; cdr3_aa: CASSHPQAGGSYNEQFF; cdr3_nt: TGTGCCAGCAGCCACCCCCAAGCGGGGGGCTCCTACAATGAGCAGTTCTTC
clone_size: NA; d_call: TRBD1; v_call: TRBV7-2; j_call: TRBJ1-3; cdr3_aa: CASSSDRAFGNTIYF; cdr3_nt: TGTGCCAGCAGCTCGGACAGGGCGTTTGGGAACACCATATATTTT
clone_size: NA; d_call: NA; v_call: TRBV27; j_call: TRBJ2-7; cdr3_aa: CASSLGGYEQYF; cdr3_nt: TGTGCCAGCAGTTTAGGCGGCTACGAGCAGTACTTC
clone_size: once; d_call: NA; v_call: TRBV28; j_call: TRBJ2-7; cdr3_aa: CAGGDRTYEQYF; cdr3_nt: TGTGCCGGGGGGGACAGGACCTACGAGCAGTACTTC
clone_size: NA; d_call: NA; v_call: TRBV28; j_call: TRBJ1-5; cdr3_aa: CASGRSNQPQHF; cdr3_nt: TGTGCCAGCGGCAGGAGCAATCAGCCCCAGCATTTT
clone_size: few; d_call: NA; v_call: TRBV7-9; j_call: TRBJ1-5; cdr3_aa: CASSPGVDNQPQHF; cdr3_nt: TGTGCCAGCAGCCCCGGGGTGGACAATCAGCCCCAGCATTTT
clone_size: NA; d_call: TRBD1; v_call: TRBV19; j_call: TRBJ1-1; cdr3_aa: CASSIPGQAIGTEAFF; cdr3_nt: TGTGCCAGTAGTATTCCGGGACAGGCAATTGGCACTGAAGCTTTCTTT
clone_size: NA; d_call: TRBD1; v_call: TRBV9; j_call: TRBJ2-3; cdr3_aa: CASSVEAGGRDTQYF; cdr3_nt: TGTGCCAGCAGCGTAGAGGCAGGGGGAAGAGATACGCAGTATTTT
clone_size: NA; d_call: TRBD1; v_call: TRBV4-1; j_call: TRBJ2-1; cdr3_aa: CASSQPTGEDEQFF; cdr3_nt: TGCGCCAGCAGCCAACCGACAGGGGAAGATGAGCAGTTCTTC
clone_size: NA; d_call: NA; v_call: TRBV2; j_call: TRBJ1-5; cdr3_aa: CASSANPPPRHF; cdr3_nt: TGTGCCAGCAGTGCCAATCCGCCACCGCGGCATTTT
clone_size: NA; d_call: NA; v_call: TRBV9; j_call: TRBJ1-1; cdr3_aa: CASSSPKGAAFF; cdr3_nt: TGTGCCAGCAGCTCACCGAAGGGAGCGGCTTTCTTT
clone_size: NA; d_call: TRBD1; v_call: TRBV16; j_call: TRBJ1-2; cdr3_aa: CASSQSQGEYGYTF; cdr3_nt: TGTGCCAGCAGCCAATCTCAGGGGGAATATGGCTACACCTTC
clone_size: NA; d_call: NA; v_call: TRBV7-8; j_call: TRBJ2-6; cdr3_aa: CASSFRQVRGANVLTF; cdr3_nt: TGTGCCAGCAGCTTCAGACAGGTCCGAGGGGCCAACGTCCTGACTTTC
clone_size: NA; d_call: NA; v_call: TRBV11-2; j_call: TRBJ1-5; cdr3_aa: CASSFQANQPQHF; cdr3_nt: TGTGCCAGCAGCTTTCAGGCCAATCAGCCCCAGCATTTT
clone_size: NA; d_call: NA; v_call: TRBV30; j_call: TRBJ2-7; cdr3_aa: CAWSVQTNHEQYF; cdr3_nt: TGTGCCTGGAGTGTACAGACAAACCACGAGCAGTACTTC
clone_size: NA; d_call: NA; v_call: TRBV11-2; j_call: TRBJ2-7; cdr3_aa: CASSLSTAATYEQYF; cdr3_nt: TGTGCCAGCAGCTTATCGACAGCCGCAACCTACGAGCAGTACTTC
clone_size: NA; d_call: NA; v_call: TRBV5-4; j_call: TRBJ1-6; cdr3_aa: CASSSQTGRNSPLHF; cdr3_nt: TGTGCCAGCAGCTCGCAGACAGGTCGAAATTCACCCCTCCACTTT
clone_size: NA; d_call: NA; v_call: TRBV15; j_call: TRBJ1-5; cdr3_aa: CATSRESNQPQHF; cdr3_nt: TGTGCCACCAGCAGAGAGTCAAATCAGCCCCAGCATTTT
clone_size: NA; d_call: NA; v_call: TRBV19; j_call: TRBJ1-5; cdr3_aa: CASSIGLASNQPQHF; cdr3_nt: TGTGCCAGTAGTATCGGGTTGGCGAGCAATCAGCCCCAGCATTTT
clone_size: NA; d_call: TRBD1; v_call: TRBV27; j_call: TRBJ2-7; cdr3_aa: CASSNGQGGGNEQYF; cdr3_nt: TGTGCCAGCAGTAATGGACAGGGTGGAGGGAACGAGCAGTACTTC
clone_size: few; d_call: NA; v_call: TRBV6-1; j_call: TRBJ1-3; cdr3_aa: CASSESTTGSSGNTIYF; cdr3_nt: TGTGCCAGCAGTGAATCGACAACAGGGAGCTCTGGAAACACCATATATTTT